A few counts support the clone carrying this T cell receptor (beta chain). Antigen specificity is unknown. A junction end diverges from the germline sequence, so it may reflect a read error. This specimen belongs to a study of T cells in Graves' hyperthyroidism and ophthalmopathy. The investigators amplified TCR beta CDR3 regions from RNA transcripts. HTBI primers were the set used in a first-round RT-PCR of the TCR CDR3. From the multiplex PCR reads, TCRdb called clonotypes with MiXCR, one entry per CDR3 protein. The sample contains a few hundred thousand distinct CDR3 sequences, roughly a fifth of which appear only once. Graves' hyperthyroidism showing no ophthalmopathy progression within 18 months was considered stable. Patients aged 18 to 65 had newly diagnosed hyperthyroidism lasting under 2 months. Clinical symptoms, serum thyroxine, TRAb, thyroid ultrasound and orbital computed tomography informed diagnoses.

The study's findings and limits: Blood held most thyroid clonotypes expanded above 0.001 frequency.

CDR3 size: 14 residues. Looked up from germline, CDR1 is KGHSH and CDR2 is LQKENI. The receptor was isolated from a woman in her forties or fifties with Graves' hyperthyroidism. The sample comprised blood. The V and J genes are TRBV18 and TRBJ2-7; weak D call: TRBD2 (5 bases). For the CDR3, the DNA is TGTGCCGGCTCACGGCCCGGGGAAACCTACGAGCAGTACTTC. It encodes CAGSRPGETYEQYF. The full variable domain, with the rest looked up from reference TRBV18 and TRBJ2-7, is NAGVMQNPRHLVRRRGQEARLRCSPMKGHSHVYWYRQLPEEGLKFMVYLQKENIIDESGMPKERFSAEFPKEGPSILRIQQVVRGDSAAYFCAGSRPGETYEQYFGPGTRLTVT.